One and the same sample provided the 19 T cell receptor beta chains below, sequenced in a study of early T cells in non-severe SARS-CoV-2 infection. TCRdb processed the 5' RACE reads anew with MiXCR; each CDR3 protein has one entry. This sample has 83,000 or so distinct CDR3 sequences; 10% occur once, and the top ten carry about 8.2%. The source material was whole blood, sampled at baseline. The receptors stem from an adult who was a healthcare worker with PCR-confirmed SARS-CoV-2 infection or an uninfected control (not recorded which).

The rearrangement joins TRBV6-1 to TRBJ2-3; 7 bases match TRBD2. The CDR3 has 14 amino acids. Germline V gives CDR1 MNHNS, CDR2 SASEGT. V lost 4 bases, J lost 5 bases, and 6 bases stayed unmatched. The CDR3 bases are TGTGCCAGCAGTGGGGGAGGGCGCGGAGATACGCAGTATTTT. Translation: CASSGGGRGDTQYF.

This clonotype turned up a few times. V is TRBV6-6 and J is TRBJ2-1; 14 bases fit TRBD2. After removal of 6 bases from V and 9 bases from J, the junction contained 16 bases not matched to a gene. CDR1 MNHNY and CDR2 SVGAGI come from the germline V gene (reference sequence). This CDR3 comprises 18 residues. This CDR3 reads CASRTSRLAGGPEGEQFF. CDR3 bases: TGTGCCAGCAGAACTTCCCGACTAGCGGGAGGGCCAGAGGGTGAGCAGTTCTTC.

This clonotype was picked up a small number of times. The gene calls are TRBV4-1 and TRBJ2-3; perhaps TRBD2 as D (6 bases). V was shortened by 0 bases and J by 0 bases, with 16 bases between the two germline ends. This CDR3 contains 18 residues. Per the germline V gene, CDR1 is MGHRA and CDR2 is YSYEKL. CDR3 protein: CASSQDRGGLTSTDTQYF. The CDR3 nucleotides read TGCGCCAGCAGCCAAGATCGAGGAGGGCTCACTAGCACAGATACGCAGTATTTT.

The genes are TRBV19 and TRBJ1-5, with 7 bases matching TRBD1. Germline V gene data show CDR1 as LNHDA and CDR2 as SQIVND (reference sequence). The J segment lost 0 bases and the V segment lost 6 bases, leaving 2 bases of the junction unmatched. This CDR3 spans 14 amino acids. The CDR3 DNA sequence: TGTGCCAGTAGGGGGACAGATAGCAATCAGCCCCAGCATTTT. This encodes CASRGTDSNQPQHF. Together with reference TRBV19 and TRBJ1-5, the CDR3 gives the full variable domain: DGGITQSPKYLFRKEGQNVTLSCEQNLNHDAMYWYRQDPGQGLRLIYYSQIVNDFQKGDIAEGYSVSREKKESFPLTVTSAQKNPTAFYLCASRGTDSNQPQHFGDGTRLSIL.

In its sample, this clonotype was seen a few times. The chain recombines TRBV14 with TRBJ2-5; D remains unclear. Trimming removed 1 base at V and 3 bases at J, with 15 bases between. Germline values: CDR1 SGHDN, CDR2 FVKESK. The CDR3 covers 16 residues. CDR3 residues: CASSQVGQFGKETQYF. The CDR3 coding sequence is TGTGCCAGCAGCCAAGTAGGGCAGTTTGGAAAAGAGACCCAGTACTTC.

Ten or more counts support this clonotype. This rearrangement joins TRBV2 to TRBJ2-5; 8 bases match TRBD1. With V trimmed by 5 bases and J by 1 base, 6 bases remained unmatched. Germline assignment: CDR1 SNHLY and CDR2 FYNNEI. The CDR3 has 15 amino acids. The CDR3 nucleotides are TGTGCCAGCAGTTCCGGACAGGGCGTCCAAGAGACCCAGTACTTC. Its protein is CASSSGQGVQETQYF.

The table lists this clonotype with many counts. V is TRBV14 and J is TRBJ2-4, with a weak D call TRBD2 (6 bases). The V end was cut by 3 bases, the J end by 0 bases, with 12 bases between. The CDR3 has 16 residues. Germline V lookup: CDR1 SGHDN, CDR2 FVKESK. In DNA form, the CDR3 reads TGTGCCAGCAGCCATCGGCGGGGAGAAGCCAAAAACATTCAGTACTTC. This encodes CASSHRRGEAKNIQYF. The entire variable domain, with the rest obtained from reference TRBV14 and TRBJ2-4, is as follows: EAGVTQFPSHSVIEKGQTVTLRCDPISGHDNLYWYRRVMGKEIKFLLHFVKESKQDESGMPNNRFLAERTGGTYSTLKVQPAELEDSGVYFCASSHRRGEAKNIQYFGAGTRLSVL.

This clonotype was counted only a few times. V is TRBV10-3 and J is TRBJ2-1; possibly TRBD2 for D (7 bases). CDR1 is ENHRY and CDR2 is SYGVKD in the germline V gene. CDR3 length equals 15 residues. V lost 5 bases to trimming and J lost 1 base, with 12 bases between them. The CDR3 spells CAISPKGGSYNEQFF. The CDR3 coding sequence is TGTGCCATCAGTCCTAAGGGGGGGTCCTACAATGAGCAGTTCTTC.

The genes are TRBV27 and TRBJ1-6; possible D gene TRBD1, 6 bases. V lost 5 bases and J lost 10, with 15 bases in between. The V gene's germline CDR1 is MNHEY and CDR2 SMNVEV (reference sequence). The length of the CDR3 is 14 residues. CDR3 in amino acids: CASSTRQEGSPLHF. The DNA for the CDR3 is TGTGCCAGCAGTACCCGACAGGAGGGGTCACCCCTCCACTTT.

This rearrangement joins TRBV7-9 to TRBJ2-7; D unresolved. The CDR3 loop spans 13 amino acids. The V gene's germline CDR1 is SEHNR and CDR2 FQNEAQ (reference sequence). With 1 base removed from V and 2 bases from J, the gap between germline ends came to 6 bases. In DNA, the CDR3 is TGTGCCAGCAGCTTAGACACCACCTACGAGCAGTACTTC. This gives the protein CASSLDTTYEQYF.

The chain has TRBV30 and TRBJ2-2; D may correspond to TRBD1 or TRBD2 (5 bases each). The CDR3 contains 14 residues. Germline V CDR1 and CDR2: GTSNPN, SVGIG (reference sequence). V lost 0 bases to trimming and J lost 4 bases, with 9 bases between them. The CDR3 is CAWSVLGGTGELFF. The DNA of the CDR3 is TGTGCCTGGAGTGTACTTGGGGGCACCGGGGAGCTGTTTTTT.

This clonotype appeared many times. This chain links TRBV20-1 with TRBJ1-3; no firm D call. CDR1 is DFQATT and CDR2 is SNEGSKA in the germline V gene (reference sequence). V lost 6 bases to trimming and J lost 0 bases, with 9 bases between them. The CDR3 covers 13 residues. This chain's CDR3 is CSADDTSGNTIYF. CDR3 DNA: TGCAGTGCCGACGACACCTCTGGAAACACCATATATTTT.

This clonotype was detected many times. The chain is built from TRBV27 and TRBJ2-1; 13 bases align to TRBD2. Trimming at V came to 5 bases and at J to 0 bases, leaving 7 bases not matched to a gene. Germline values: CDR1 MNHEY, CDR2 SMNVEV (reference sequence). CDR3 length: 18 residues. The CDR3 protein is CASSPRTSGSPSYNEQFF. The CDR3 DNA is TGTGCCAGCAGTCCCCGGACTAGCGGGAGCCCCTCCTACAATGAGCAGTTCTTC.

This clonotype turned up a few times. The chain links TRBV5-1 to TRBJ1-2, with unresolved D. The germline V gene has CDR1 SGHRS and CDR2 YFSETQ. V lost 1 base and J 6 bases, leaving 7 bases between the germline ends. This CDR3 has 12 residues. The CDR3 nucleotides are TGCGCCAGCAGCTTGAATAGGGATGGCTACACCTTC. Its protein is CASSLNRDGYTF. Looking up the rest from reference TRBV5-1 and TRBJ1-2 gives the full variable domain: KAGVTQTPRYLIKTRGQQVTLSCSPISGHRSVSWYQQTPGQGLQFLFEYFSETQRNKGNFPGRFSGRQFSNSRSEMNVSTLELGDSALYLCASSLNRDGYTFGSGTRLTVV.

This clonotype was observed a few times. CDR3 loop: CASRTGDYGYTF. The DNA for the CDR3 is TGTGCCAGCAGGACGGGGGATTATGGCTACACCTTC. The chain carries TRBV28 and TRBJ1-2, with D possibly being TRBD1 (5 bases). V was pared by 6 bases and J by 5 bases, with 10 bases between. The CDR3 has 12 amino acids. Per the germline V gene, CDR1 is MDHEN and CDR2 is SYDVKM.

Many counts were recorded for this clonotype. V gene TRBV27 combines with J gene TRBJ2-7; 14 bases match TRBD2. The V segment lost 4 bases and the J segment 4 bases; nucleotides outside the gene matches: 3. Looked up from germline, CDR1 is MNHEY and CDR2 is SMNVEV (reference sequence). The CDR3 contains 15 residues. The CDR3 DNA reads TGTGCCAGCAGTTATGGGACTAGCGGGAGATACGAGCAGTACTTC. This sequence encodes CASSYGTSGRYEQYF.

This clonotype was counted many times. The rearrangement uses TRBV5-4 and TRBJ1-2; D is unclear. Germline lookup yields CDR1 SGHNT and CDR2 YYREEE (reference sequence). V was clipped by 1 base and J by 5 bases, with 15 bases between them. CDR3 size: 15 residues. The CDR3 protein is CASSLPQFGSYGYTF. CDR3 sequence (DNA): TGTGCCAGCAGCTTGCCTCAGTTCGGCAGTTATGGCTACACCTTC.

This clonotype showed up many times. V and J are TRBV7-2 and TRBJ2-7; 7 bases are shared with TRBD2. The CDR3 loop spans 15 amino acids. V was pared by 3 bases and J by 6 bases, with 11 bases of the junction left unmatched. Germline lookup yields CDR1 SGHTA and CDR2 FQGNSA. DNA of the CDR3: TGTGCCAGCAGCTTGGGGGGGACTAAGAGGAGCGAGCAGTACTTC. Translated: CASSLGGTKRSEQYF.

This clonotype was seen many times. The chain joins TRBV18 to TRBJ1-1, with TRBD1 as a possible D gene (6 bases). The V end was cut by 3 bases, the J end by 4 bases, with 15 bases between. Per germline, CDR1 KGHSH and CDR2 LQKENI. This CDR3 region has 15 residues. The CDR3 is CASSPTQGRGTEAFF. Here the CDR3 DNA reads TGTGCCAGCTCACCTACACAGGGCAGGGGCACTGAAGCTTTCTTT.